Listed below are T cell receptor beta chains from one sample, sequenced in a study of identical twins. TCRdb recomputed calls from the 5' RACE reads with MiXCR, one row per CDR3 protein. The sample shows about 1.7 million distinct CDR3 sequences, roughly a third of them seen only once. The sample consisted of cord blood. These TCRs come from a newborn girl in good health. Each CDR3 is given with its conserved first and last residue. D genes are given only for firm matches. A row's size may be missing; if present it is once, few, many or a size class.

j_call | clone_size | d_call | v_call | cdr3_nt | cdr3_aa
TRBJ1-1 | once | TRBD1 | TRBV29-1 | TGCAGCGTTGGATGGACAGGGGACACTGAAGCTTTCTTT | CSVGWTGDTEAFF
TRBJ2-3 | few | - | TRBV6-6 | TGTGCCAGCAGTTACGGCTTGCTAGCGACAGATACGCAGTATTTT | CASSYGLLATDTQYF
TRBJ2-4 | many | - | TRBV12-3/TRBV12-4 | TGTGCCAGCGTATGGGGGGGCGCCAAAAACATTCAGTACTTC | CASVWGGAKNIQYF
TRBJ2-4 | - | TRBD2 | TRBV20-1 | TGCAGTGCTAGCGGGGGGGCCGTAAACATTCAGTACTTC | CSASGGAVNIQYF
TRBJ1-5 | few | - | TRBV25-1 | TGTGCCAGCAGTGAAGGTACTCATAGCAATCAGCCCCAGCATTTT | CASSEGTHSNQPQHF
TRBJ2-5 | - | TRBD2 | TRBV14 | TGTGCCAGCAGCCAAGACAGAGGACTAGCGGGGGATGCTGAGCAGTACTTC | CASSQDRGLAGDAEQYF
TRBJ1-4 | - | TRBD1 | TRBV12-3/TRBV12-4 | TGTGCCAGCAGGGTCAGATCAGGGGGCGTTAACGAAAAACTGTTTTTT | CASRVRSGGVNEKLFF
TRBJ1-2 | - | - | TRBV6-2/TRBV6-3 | TGTGCCAGCAGTTACCCCCGAGGCGACTATGGCTACACCTTC | CASSYPRGDYGYTF
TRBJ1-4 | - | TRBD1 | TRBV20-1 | TGCAGTGCTAGTCCTCCGGGACAGATCTCAGACAAACTGTTTTTT | CSASPPGQISDKLFF
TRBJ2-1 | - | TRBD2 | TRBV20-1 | TGCAGTGCTAGATTCCCTAGCGGGGGTTACAATGAGCAGTTCTTC | CSARFPSGGYNEQFF
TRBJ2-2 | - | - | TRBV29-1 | TGCAGCGTTGTTTACGGCGCGACCGGGGAGCTGTTTTTT | CSVVYGATGELFF
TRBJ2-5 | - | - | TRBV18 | TGTGCCAGCTCACCATGGGTAGCGGTCCAAGAGACCCAGTACTTC | CASSPWVAVQETQYF
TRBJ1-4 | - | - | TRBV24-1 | TGTGCCACCAGTGATTTCGGCACTAATGAAAAACTGTTTTTT | CATSDFGTNEKLFF
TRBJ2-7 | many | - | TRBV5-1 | TGCGCCAGCAGCTTGCTTAGCGGTACCTACGAGCAGTACTTC | CASSLLSGTYEQYF
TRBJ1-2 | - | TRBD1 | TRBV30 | TGTGCCTGGAGCTACAGGGGCGGGGGCTACACCTTC | CAWSYRGGGYTF
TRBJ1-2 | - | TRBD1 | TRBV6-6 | TGTGCCAGCAGTTACGGGACAGGGCCGCTTGGCTACACCTTC | CASSYGTGPLGYTF
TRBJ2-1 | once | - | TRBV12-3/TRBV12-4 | TGTGCCAGCAGTTTAGCCCGGGCGGATAACCCCTATGATCAGTTCTTC | CASSLARADNPYDQFF
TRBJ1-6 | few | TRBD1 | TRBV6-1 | TGTGCCAGCAGCCAAACAGGGGTCAGCTCCTATAATTCACCCCTCCACTTT | CASSQTGVSSYNSPLHF
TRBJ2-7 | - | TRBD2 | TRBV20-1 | TGCAGTGCCTACTCTTTCCGCGGGAGAGTTGTGAATGAGCAGTACTTC | CSAYSFRGRVVNEQYF
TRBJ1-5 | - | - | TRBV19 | TGTGCCAGTAGTTTCACAGGGAACAATCAGCCCCAGCATTTT | CASSFTGNNQPQHF
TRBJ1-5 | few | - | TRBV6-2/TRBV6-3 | TGTGCCAGCAGTAAAGGCGCTAGGAATCAGCCCCAGCATTTT | CASSKGARNQPQHF
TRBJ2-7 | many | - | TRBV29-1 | TGCAGCGTTAAACGCACGACCGGGAAGTTGCAGTACTTC | CSVKRTTGKLQYF
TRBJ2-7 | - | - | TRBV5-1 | TGCGCCAGCAGCCCTCGACCCTCGGAGGTCCCGTACGAGCAGTACTTC | CASSPRPSEVPYEQYF
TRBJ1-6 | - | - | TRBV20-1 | TGCAGTGCTCGTCAAGGACTGTATAATTCACCCCTCCACTTT | CSARQGLYNSPLHF
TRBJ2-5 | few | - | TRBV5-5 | TGTGCCAGCAGTCGTTCCCCATTTGGAGACCAAGAGACCCAGTACTTC | CASSRSPFGDQETQYF
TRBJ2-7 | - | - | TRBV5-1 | TGCGCCAGCAGCTTGTCCGGGTCCCATACCTACGAGCAGTACTTC | CASSLSGSHTYEQYF
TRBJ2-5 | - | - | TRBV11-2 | TGTGCCAGCAGCTTAGGGGACCATATGGCGTATGAGCAGTACTTC | CASSLGDHMAYEQYF
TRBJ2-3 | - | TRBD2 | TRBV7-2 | TGTGCCAGCAGCTTAGTGGCGGGGGGAAACACAGATACGCAGTATTTT | CASSLVAGGNTDTQYF
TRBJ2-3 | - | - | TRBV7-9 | TGTGCCAGCAGCCTCAACAGGGACCTGGATACGCAGTATTTT | CASSLNRDLDTQYF
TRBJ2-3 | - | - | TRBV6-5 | TGTGCCAGCAGTTACCGCTATTGCACAGATACGCAGTATTTT | CASSYRYCTDTQYF
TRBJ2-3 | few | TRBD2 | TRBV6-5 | TGTGCCAGCAGTTACGAACTAGCGGGAGATACGCAGTATTTT | CASSYELAGDTQYF
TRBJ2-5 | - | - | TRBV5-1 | TGCGCCAGCAGCTTCCTCGCGGGGGCCCGACAAGAGACCCAGTACTTC | CASSFLAGARQETQYF
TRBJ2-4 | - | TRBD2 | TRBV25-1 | TGTGCCAGCAGTGAATTATCCAATAGCGGGGGTGCCAAAAACATTCAGTACTTC | CASSELSNSGGAKNIQYF
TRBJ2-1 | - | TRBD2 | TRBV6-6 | TGTGCCAGCAGTTACCCTAGCGGGGGGGCCCTCAATGAGCAGTTCTTC | CASSYPSGGALNEQFF
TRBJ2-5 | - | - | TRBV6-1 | TGTGCCAGCAGTGAACCCGTAGCGGCCCAAGAGACCCAGTACTTC | CASSEPVAAQETQYF
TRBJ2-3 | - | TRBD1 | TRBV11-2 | TGTGCCAGCAGCTTAGGCCCGACAGGGATTTTCACAGATACGCAGTATTTT | CASSLGPTGIFTDTQYF
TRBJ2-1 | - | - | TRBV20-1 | TGCAGTGCTAGGGGATCCGCCTCCTACAATGAGCAGTTCTTC | CSARGSASYNEQFF
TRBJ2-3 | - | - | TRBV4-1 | TGCGCCAGCAGCCAAGATTCCGGGGTTGGAGATACGCAGTATTTT | CASSQDSGVGDTQYF
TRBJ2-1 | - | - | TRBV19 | TGTGCCAGTAGTATCTACCCTGTCAGTCGGTTCGCCTACAATGAGCAGTTCTTC | CASSIYPVSRFAYNEQFF
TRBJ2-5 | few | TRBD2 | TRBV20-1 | TGCAGTGCTACAACTAGCGGGGGGTTAGAGACCCAGTACTTC | CSATTSGGLETQYF
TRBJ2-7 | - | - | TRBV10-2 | TGCGCCAGCAGGAGGTTGGAGTACCCCACCTACGAGCAGTACTTC | CASRRLEYPTYEQYF
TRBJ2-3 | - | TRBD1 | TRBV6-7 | TGTGCCTCCTACGGGACAGGGGACACAGATACGCAGTATTTT | CASYGTGDTDTQYF
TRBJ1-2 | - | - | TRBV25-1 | TGTGCCAGCAGTGAATCCTGGCGGGGCTATGGCTACACCTTC | CASSESWRGYGYTF
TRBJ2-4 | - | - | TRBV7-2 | TGTGCCAGCAGCTTCGATCTGCCGGCAGGGGCCAAAAACATTCAGTACTTC | CASSFDLPAGAKNIQYF
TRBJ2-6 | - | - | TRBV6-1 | TGTGCCAGCAGTGAAAGGGAGTCAGGGTACACCGGGGCCAACGTCCTGACTTTC | CASSERESGYTGANVLTF
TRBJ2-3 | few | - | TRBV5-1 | TGCGCCAGCAGCGCGGGACAGTCCGTGACGCAGTATTTT | CASSAGQSVTQYF
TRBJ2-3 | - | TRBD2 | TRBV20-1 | TGCAGTGCTATCGGGGGGGGTACAGATACGCAGTATTTT | CSAIGGGTDTQYF
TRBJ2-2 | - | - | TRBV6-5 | TGTGCCAGCAGTTACCCCGACGGGGAGCTGTTTTTT | CASSYPDGELFF
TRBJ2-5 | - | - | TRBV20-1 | TGCAGTGCTAGAGATAGGAGGGGACTCCAGTCGGTGGAGACCCAGTACTTC | CSARDRRGLQSVETQYF
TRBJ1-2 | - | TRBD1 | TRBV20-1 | TGCAGTGCTGGAAAAACCAGGGGGTCCTACTATGGCTACACCTTC | CSAGKTRGSYYGYTF
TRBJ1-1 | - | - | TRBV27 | TGTGCCAGCATTATCTACTTCGGGGGGGGCACTGAAGCTTTCTTT | CASIIYFGGGTEAFF
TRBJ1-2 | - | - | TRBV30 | TGTGCCTGGAGTGGGGGATGGTATGGCTACACCTTC | CAWSGGWYGYTF
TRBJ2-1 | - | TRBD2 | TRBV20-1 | TGCAGTGGAGCGGGAGGGTTCAATGTGCAGTTCTTC | CSGAGGFNVQFF